This T cell receptor beta chain was identified in a study of response to subunit inactivated influenza vaccine. General observations from the study: After each seasonal influenza vaccination, few new T cells are recruited, the authors suggested.

The V end was cut by 1 base, the J end by 0 bases, with 8 bases between. Per germline, CDR1 DFQATT and CDR2 SNEGSKA (reference sequence). This CDR3 region has 14 residues. As concerns this clonotype: The antigen is not known.

TCRdb called the RT-PCR reads again in MiXCR, with one record for every CDR3 protein. Here the sample spans just over 300,000 distinct CDR3 sequences, 21% being singletons. The origin of this receptor is a man aged 45 to 75 who received an inactivated influenza vaccine. This chain links TRBV20-1 with TRBJ2-3, with no clear D. Sequenced here: PBMCs from blood, sampled about 20 months after vaccination. The CDR3, as DNA: TGCAGTGCTAGAGTCGGCAGCAGCACAGATACGCAGTATTTT. It specifies CSARVGSSTDTQYF.